This is a list of T cell receptor beta chains from one sample in a study of blood T cell repertoires in COVID-19. TCRdb's copy holds only in-frame clones and misses some; the assay was immunoSEQ multiplex PCR. The table shows 150,000 or so clones, with approximately 88% occurring only once. The sequenced sample was peripheral blood. These receptors came from a human donor in a cohort sampled during active COVID-19. Each CDR3 is given with its conserved first and last residue. The D gene is left open where the match is weak. Where a row states a size, it is once, few, many or the class of an expanded clone; other rows omit it.

D,J,size,V,CDR3,DNA
.,TRBJ2-7,.,TRBV6-7,CASSYDLDRAYEQYF,TGTGCCAGCAGTTACGACTTGGACAGAGCCTACGAGCAGTACTTC
TRBD2,TRBJ2-3,.,TRBV28,CASSLTSGSSTDTQYF,TGTGCCAGCAGCTTAACTAGCGGGTCCAGCACAGATACGCAGTATTTT
.,TRBJ1-4,once,TRBV27,CASSLVVTGREEKLFF,TGTGCCAGCAGTTTAGTTGTAACAGGGAGGGAAGAAAAACTGTTTTTT
.,TRBJ2-2,.,TRBV19,CASSTGKTGELFF,TGTGCCAGTAGTACCGGGAAAACCGGGGAGCTGTTTTTT
TRBD1,TRBJ1-2,.,TRBV30,CAWSIQGADGYTF,TGTGCCTGGAGTATACAGGGGGCGGATGGCTACACCTTC
.,TRBJ1-1,.,TRBV2,CASRVQSNTEAFF,TGTGCCAGCAGAGTCCAGTCGAACACTGAAGCTTTCTTT
TRBD1,TRBJ1-2,few,TRBV10-3,CAISDTDRGPGNYGYTF,TGTGCCATCAGTGATACCGACAGGGGGCCAGGGAACTATGGCTACACCTTC
.,TRBJ1-5,.,TRBV15,CATSRLRQAQQPQHF,TGTGCCACCAGCCGGTTACGGCAGGCACAGCAGCCCCAGCATTTT
.,TRBJ2-5,.,TRBV9,CASSVGQGKETQYF,TGTGCCAGCAGCGTAGGGCAGGGTAAGGAGACCCAGTACTTC
.,TRBJ1-4,.,TRBV7-9,CASSFQGGDEKLFF,TGTGCCAGCAGCTTCCAGGGAGGGGATGAAAAACTGTTTTTT
.,TRBJ1-1,.,TRBV25-1,CASSRGGTEAFF,TGTGCCAGCAGTAGGGGAGGCACTGAAGCTTTCTTT
.,TRBJ2-7,.,TRBV4-2,CASSQEGRQPYEQYF,TGTGCCAGCAGCCAAGAAGGGCGACAGCCCTACGAGCAGTACTTC
.,TRBJ1-2,.,TRBV2,CASSDGSARIANYGYTF,TGTGCCAGCAGTGACGGTTCAGCGAGAATAGCTAACTATGGCTACACCTTC
.,TRBJ2-1,.,TRBV7-3,CASSPGAGRSYNEQFF,TGTGCCAGCAGCCCAGGGGCGGGTAGATCCTACAATGAGCAGTTCTTC
.,TRBJ1-6,.,TRBV28,CASSTPGGSNSPLHF,TGTGCCAGCAGTACCCCCGGGGGGTCTAATTCACCCCTCCACTTT
TRBD1,TRBJ1-1,.,TRBV7-8,CASSPTLTGGNTEAFF,TGTGCCAGCAGCCCGACATTGACAGGGGGGAACACTGAAGCTTTCTTT